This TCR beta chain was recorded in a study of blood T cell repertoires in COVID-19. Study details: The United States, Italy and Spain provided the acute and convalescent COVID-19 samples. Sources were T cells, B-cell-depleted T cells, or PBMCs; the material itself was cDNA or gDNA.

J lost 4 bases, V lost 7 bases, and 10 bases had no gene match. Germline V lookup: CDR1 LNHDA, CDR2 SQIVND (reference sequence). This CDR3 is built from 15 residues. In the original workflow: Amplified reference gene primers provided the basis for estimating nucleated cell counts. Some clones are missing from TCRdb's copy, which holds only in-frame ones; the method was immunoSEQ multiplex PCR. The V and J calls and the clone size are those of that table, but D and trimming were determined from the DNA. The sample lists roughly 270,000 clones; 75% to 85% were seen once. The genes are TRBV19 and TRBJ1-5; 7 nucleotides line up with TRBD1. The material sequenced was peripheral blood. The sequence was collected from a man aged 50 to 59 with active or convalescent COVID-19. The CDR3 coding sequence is TGTGCCAGTAACGACCCGGGGACAGCAAATCAGCCCCAGCATTTT. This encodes CASNDPGTANQPQHF.